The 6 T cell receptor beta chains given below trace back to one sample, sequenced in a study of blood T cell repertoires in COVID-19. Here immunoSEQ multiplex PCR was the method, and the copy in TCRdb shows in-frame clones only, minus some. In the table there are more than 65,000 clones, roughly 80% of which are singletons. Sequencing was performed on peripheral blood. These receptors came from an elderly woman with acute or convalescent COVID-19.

The CDR3 nucleotides read TGTGCCAGCAGCTTAGTTGGAGGGGTTTGGAACACCATATATTTT. Translating gives CASSLVGGVWNTIYF. The chain employs TRBV7-9 and TRBJ1-3, with a weak D call TRBD1 (5 bases). The CDR3 has 15 residues. The germline V and J ends were trimmed by 1 base and 7 bases, with 14 bases remaining between them. Germline CDR1 and CDR2: SEHNR and FQNEAQ (reference sequence).

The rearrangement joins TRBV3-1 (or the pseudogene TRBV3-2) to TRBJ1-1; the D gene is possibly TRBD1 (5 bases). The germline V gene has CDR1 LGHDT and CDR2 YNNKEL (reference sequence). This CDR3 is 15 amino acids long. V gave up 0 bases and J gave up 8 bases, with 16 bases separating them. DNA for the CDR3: TGTGCCAGCAGCCAAGAAAAGGGCAGGGTGAGGGAAGCTTTCTTT. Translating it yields CASSQEKGRVREAFF.

This CDR3 is CASSYLFGGANNEQFF. The CDR3 DNA sequence: TGTGCCAGCAGTTACTTATTTGGGGGGGCTAACAATGAGCAGTTCTTC. This chain uses TRBV6-2 or TRBV6-3 with TRBJ2-1, with D perhaps matching TRBD2 (7 bases). The CDR3 consists of 16 residues. Trimming took off 1 base at V and 5 bases at J, with 15 bases between the two ends. CDR1 is MNHEY and CDR2 is SVGEGT in the germline V gene.

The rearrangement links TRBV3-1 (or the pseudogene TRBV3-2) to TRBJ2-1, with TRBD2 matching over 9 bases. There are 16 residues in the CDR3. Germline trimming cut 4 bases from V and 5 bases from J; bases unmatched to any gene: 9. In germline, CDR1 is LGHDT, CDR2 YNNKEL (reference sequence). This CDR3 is CASSLDWRGGHNEQFF. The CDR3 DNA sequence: TGTGCCAGCAGCCTCGATTGGCGGGGGGGTCACAATGAGCAGTTCTTC.

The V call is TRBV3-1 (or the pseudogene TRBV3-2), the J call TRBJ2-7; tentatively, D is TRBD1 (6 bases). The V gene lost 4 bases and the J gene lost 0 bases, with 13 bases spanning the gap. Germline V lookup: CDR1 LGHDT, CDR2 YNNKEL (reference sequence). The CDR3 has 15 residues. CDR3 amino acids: CASSPSTGSSYEQYF. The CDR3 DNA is TGTGCCAGCAGCCCATCGACAGGTTCCTCCTACGAGCAGTACTTC.

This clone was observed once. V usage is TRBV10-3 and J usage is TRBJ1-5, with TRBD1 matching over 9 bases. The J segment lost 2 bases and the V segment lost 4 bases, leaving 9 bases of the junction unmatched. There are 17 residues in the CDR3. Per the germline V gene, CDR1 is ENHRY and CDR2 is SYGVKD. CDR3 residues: CAISGTGGEGGNQPQHF. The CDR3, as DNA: TGTGCCATCAGTGGAACAGGGGGCGAGGGGGGCAATCAGCCCCAGCATTTT.